A selection of T cell receptor beta chains follows, all from one sample in a study of regulatory T cells in long-lasting Graves disease. TCRdb re-derived calls from the multiplex PCR reads in MiXCR, one entry per CDR3 protein. The sample lists 360,000 or so distinct CDR3 sequences; over 15% were seen once. A further study also used this sample, focusing on T cells in Graves' hyperthyroidism and ophthalmopathy.

Sequencing used peripheral blood mononuclear cells (PBMCs), obtained at new diagnosis, from a patient treated with antithyroid drugs. These receptors were collected from a middle-aged man with Graves disease. Both conserved end residues are part of each CDR3. The D gene is left open where the match is weak. Expanded clones are given a class, and other clones once, few, many or no size at all.

j_gene	d_gene	abundance	v_gene	CDR3aa	CDR3nt
TRBJ1-1	NA	many	TRBV10-3	CAIAYQEYAEAFF	TGTGCCATCGCATATCAGGAGTACGCTGAAGCTTTCTTT
TRBJ1-3	NA	NA	TRBV18	CASSPSGRQVGTNTIYF	TGTGCCAGCTCCCCTTCGGGACGACAGGTCGGGACAAACACCATATATTTT
TRBJ2-5	TRBD2	many	TRBV3-1	CASSHRLAGGETQYF	TGTGCCAGCAGCCACCGCCTAGCGGGGGGGGAGACCCAGTACTTC
TRBJ2-7	NA	NA	TRBV6-1	CASSPPGVDEQYF	TGTGCCAGCAGTCCCCCGGGGGTAGACGAGCAGTACTTC
TRBJ2-7	NA	NA	TRBV9	CASSVGSGPYEQYF	TGTGCCAGCAGCGTAGGTTCAGGGCCATACGAGCAGTACTTC
TRBJ2-7	NA	NA	TRBV10-3	CAISEQGTAFYEQYF	TGTGCCATCAGTGAGCAGGGGACGGCTTTCTACGAGCAGTACTTC
TRBJ1-4	NA	many	TRBV7-2	CASSRDAGGEKLFF	TGTGCCAGCAGCAGGGACGCTGGTGGTGAAAAACTGTTTTTT
TRBJ2-5	TRBD1	few	TRBV25-1	CASSLGQGIVKTQYF	TGTGCCAGCAGCCTCGGACAGGGGATTGTAAAGACCCAGTACTTC
TRBJ2-7	TRBD2	many	TRBV5-1	CASSFSGVSYEQYF	TGCGCCAGCAGCTTCAGCGGGGTCTCCTACGAGCAGTACTTC
TRBJ2-5	TRBD2	NA	TRBV6-2/TRBV6-3	CASGGGGRAGTQYF	TGTGCCAGCGGGGGGGGAGGGAGGGCGGGGACCCAGTACTTC
TRBJ1-5	TRBD1	NA	TRBV6-2/TRBV6-3	CAGRGQGSQPQHF	TGTGCCGGCAGGGGACAGGGTAGCCAGCCCCAGCATTTT
TRBJ2-2	NA	few	TRBV24-1	CATSDSDSNTGELFF	TGTGCCACCAGTGACTCAGATTCGAACACCGGGGAGCTGTTTTTT
TRBJ2-7	NA	many	TRBV11-1	CASSLSTTYEQYF	TGTGCCAGCAGCCTAAGTACTACCTACGAGCAGTACTTC
TRBJ1-3	NA	many	TRBV5-1	CASSNRDSGNTIYF	TGCGCCAGCAGCAACAGGGATTCTGGAAACACCATATATTTT
TRBJ1-6	NA	many	TRBV2	CASRPAGLSYNSPLHF	TGTGCCAGCAGGCCCGCCGGATTAAGCTATAATTCACCCCTCCACTTT
TRBJ1-6	NA	many	TRBV2	CASQYSYNSPLHF	TGTGCCAGTCAGTACTCCTATAATTCACCCCTCCACTTT
TRBJ2-6	NA	NA	TRBV7-7	CASSAGGANVLTF	TGTGCCAGCAGCGCAGGGGGGGCCAACGTCCTGACTTTC
TRBJ2-1	NA	many	TRBV2	CASSVLGHNEQFF	TGTGCCAGCAGTGTCCTTGGCCACAATGAGCAGTTCTTC
TRBJ2-3	TRBD2	NA	TRBV7-9	CASSFPGTNVKYF	TGTGCCAGCAGCTTCCCCGGGACTAACGTGAAGTATTTT
TRBJ2-2	TRBD2	few	TRBV30	CAWSDVAGVNTGELFF	TGTGCCTGGAGTGATGTAGCGGGGGTCAACACCGGGGAGCTGTTTTTT
TRBJ2-7	TRBD2	many	TRBV29-1	CSVEDRQRGVGGEQYF	TGCAGCGTTGAAGATCGACAGCGGGGGGTCGGTGGCGAGCAGTACTTC
TRBJ1-1	NA	many	TRBV5-1	CASSLAVFNTEAFF	TGCGCCAGCAGCTTGGCGGTGTTCAACACTGAAGCTTTCTTT
TRBJ2-1	TRBD1	once	TRBV10-2	CASKNAGGTYNEQFF	TGCGCCAGCAAGAATGCAGGGGGCACCTACAATGAGCAGTTCTTC
TRBJ2-3	NA	many	TRBV5-1	CASSLISTSTDTQYF	TGCGCCAGCAGCTTGATTTCAACCAGCACAGATACGCAGTATTTT
TRBJ2-1	TRBD2	many	TRBV20-1	CSARRPQTAGGSYNEQFF	TGCAGTGCTAGACGGCCCCAGACCGCGGGGGGGTCCTACAATGAGCAGTTCTTC
TRBJ1-3	NA	many	TRBV2	CASSDPLNTIYF	TGTGCCAGCAGTGATCCTTTAAACACCATATATTTT
TRBJ1-5	NA	few	TRBV6-1	CASSEEGYQPQHF	TGTGCCAGCAGTGAAGAGGGGTATCAGCCCCAGCATTTT
TRBJ2-1	NA	few	TRBV11-1	CASSQAGEINEQFF	TGTGCCAGCAGCCAGGCGGGCGAAATCAATGAGCAGTTCTTC
TRBJ2-2	NA	few	TRBV9	CASSGLSGELFF	TGTGCCAGCAGCGGCTTAAGCGGGGAGCTGTTTTTT
TRBJ2-5	TRBD1	NA	TRBV4-1	CASSHERGRGLGETQYF	TGCGCCAGCAGCCACGAAAGGGGCAGGGGGCTTGGAGAGACCCAGTACTTC
TRBJ2-7	TRBD1	many	TRBV28	CASSRSGTGYEQYF	TGTGCCAGCAGCCGCTCCGGGACAGGCTACGAGCAGTACTTC
TRBJ2-2	NA	few	TRBV3-1	CASSHLALNTGELFF	TGTGCCAGCAGCCACCTAGCGCTGAACACCGGGGAGCTGTTTTTT
TRBJ2-2	TRBD2	NA	TRBV4-1	CASSQDHLAGNTGELFF	TGCGCCAGCAGCCAAGATCACCTAGCGGGGAACACCGGGGAGCTGTTTTTT
TRBJ2-7	NA	many	TRBV14	CASSQAKTSYEQYF	TGTGCCAGCAGCCAGGCAAAAACCTCCTACGAGCAGTACTTC
TRBJ2-4	TRBD1	many	TRBV20-1	CSARDRTGWPTFQYF	TGCAGTGCTAGAGACCGGACAGGGTGGCCAACATTTCAGTACTTC
TRBJ1-1	NA	many	TRBV7-3	CASSLTSGEAFF	TGTGCCAGCAGCTTAACATCGGGTGAAGCTTTCTTT
TRBJ2-7	NA	many	TRBV16	CASSPGWHSYEQYF	TGTGCCAGCAGCCCCGGCTGGCACAGCTACGAGCAGTACTTC
TRBJ2-7	NA	NA	TRBV2	CASSGVGYEQYF	TGTGCCAGCAGTGGGGTAGGCTACGAGCAGTACTTC
TRBJ2-5	TRBD2	many	TRBV6-1	CASTNLAGGGTQYF	TGTGCCAGCACCAACCTAGCGGGGGGGGGGACCCAGTACTTC
TRBJ2-2	TRBD2	few	TRBV25-1	CASSGLAGLTGELFF	TGTGCCAGCAGTGGACTAGCGGGGCTCACCGGGGAGCTGTTTTTT
TRBJ2-1	TRBD1	many	TRBV15	CATSLTGGSYNEQFF	TGTGCCACCAGCCTGACAGGGGGATCCTACAATGAGCAGTTCTTC
TRBJ2-2	TRBD2	few	TRBV14	CASSQDWFSTRGAGELFF	TGTGCCAGCAGCCAAGATTGGTTCTCCACCCGGGGGGCCGGGGAGCTGTTTTTT
TRBJ2-3	NA	NA	TRBV2	CASSVRAGTSDTQYF	TGTGCCAGCAGTGTACGCGCAGGGACCTCAGATACGCAGTATTTT
TRBJ2-7	NA	many	TRBV29-1	CSVEGGTYEQYF	TGCAGCGTCGAGGGGGGCACGTACGAGCAGTACTTC
TRBJ2-5	NA	NA	TRBV15	CATSSQALLGGVQETQYF	TGTGCCACCAGCAGCCAAGCCCTCTTAGGCGGGGTCCAAGAGACCCAGTACTTC
TRBJ2-7	TRBD2	many	TRBV28	CASSLGTSGGVYEQYF	TGTGCCAGCAGTTTAGGGACTAGCGGGGGGGTTTACGAGCAGTACTTC
TRBJ1-1	NA	NA	TRBV20-1	CSASGGSGLAEAFF	TGCAGTGCTAGTGGGGGGTCGGGCTTGGCTGAAGCTTTCTTT
TRBJ2-3	NA	many	TRBV2	CASSLRWDTQYF	TGTGCCAGCAGTCTTAGGTGGGATACGCAGTATTTT